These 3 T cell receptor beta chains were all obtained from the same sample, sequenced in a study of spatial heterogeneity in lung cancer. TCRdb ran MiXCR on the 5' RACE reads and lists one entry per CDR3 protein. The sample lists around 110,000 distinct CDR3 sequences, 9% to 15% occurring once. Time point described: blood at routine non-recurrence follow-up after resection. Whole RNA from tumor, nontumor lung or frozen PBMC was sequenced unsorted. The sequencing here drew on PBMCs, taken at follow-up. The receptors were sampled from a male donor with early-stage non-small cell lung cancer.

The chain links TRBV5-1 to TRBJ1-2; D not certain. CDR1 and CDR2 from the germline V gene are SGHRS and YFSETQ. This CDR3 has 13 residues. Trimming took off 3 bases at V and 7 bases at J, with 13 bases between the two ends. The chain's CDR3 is CASSYGGPGGYTF. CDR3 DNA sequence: TGCGCCAGCAGCTATGGAGGGCCTGGTGGCTACACCTTC.

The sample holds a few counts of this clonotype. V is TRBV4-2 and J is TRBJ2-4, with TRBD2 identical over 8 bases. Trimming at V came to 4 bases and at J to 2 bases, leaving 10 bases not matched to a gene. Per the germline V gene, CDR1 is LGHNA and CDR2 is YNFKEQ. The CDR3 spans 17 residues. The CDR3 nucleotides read TGTGCCAGCAGCCCTAAAGACGGCGGGGGGCCCAAAAACATTCAGTACTTC. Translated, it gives CASSPKDGGGPKNIQYF.

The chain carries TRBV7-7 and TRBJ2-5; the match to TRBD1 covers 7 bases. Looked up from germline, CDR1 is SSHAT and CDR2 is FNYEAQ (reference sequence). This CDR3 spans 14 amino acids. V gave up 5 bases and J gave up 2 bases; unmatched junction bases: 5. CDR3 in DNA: TGTGCCAGCAGCGGACTGGGACAGCAAGAGACCCAGTACTTC. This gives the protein CASSGLGQQETQYF.